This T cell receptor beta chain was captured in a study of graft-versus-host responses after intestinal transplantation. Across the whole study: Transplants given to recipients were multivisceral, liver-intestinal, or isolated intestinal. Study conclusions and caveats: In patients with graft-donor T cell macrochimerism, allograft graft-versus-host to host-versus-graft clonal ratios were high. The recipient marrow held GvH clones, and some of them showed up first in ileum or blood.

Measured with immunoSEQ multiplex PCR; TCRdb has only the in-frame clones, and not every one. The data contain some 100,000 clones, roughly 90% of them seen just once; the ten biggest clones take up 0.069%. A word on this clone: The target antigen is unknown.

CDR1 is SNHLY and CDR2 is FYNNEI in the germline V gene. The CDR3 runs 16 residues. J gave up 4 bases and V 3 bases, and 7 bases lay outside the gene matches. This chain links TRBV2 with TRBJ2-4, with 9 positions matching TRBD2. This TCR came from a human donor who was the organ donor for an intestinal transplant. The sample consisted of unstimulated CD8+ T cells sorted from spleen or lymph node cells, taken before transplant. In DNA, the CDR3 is TGTGCCAGCAGTGAGGGGACTAGCTTATCAAAAAACATTCAGTACTTC. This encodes CASSEGTSLSKNIQYF.